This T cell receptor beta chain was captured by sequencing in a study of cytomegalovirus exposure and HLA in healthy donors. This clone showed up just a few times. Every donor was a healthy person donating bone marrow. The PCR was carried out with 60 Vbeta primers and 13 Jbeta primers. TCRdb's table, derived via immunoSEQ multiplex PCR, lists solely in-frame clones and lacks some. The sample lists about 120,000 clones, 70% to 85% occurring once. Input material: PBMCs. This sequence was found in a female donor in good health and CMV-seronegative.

CDR3 loop: CASEDSLREQFF. The CDR3 region has the DNA TGTGCCAGTGAGGACTCCCTCCGGGAGCAGTTCTTC. V usage is TRBV19 and J usage is TRBJ2-1; possible D gene TRBD2, 5 bases. The CDR3 is made up of 12 amino acids. Trimming took 8 bases from V and 10 from J, leaving 15 bases between them. CDR1 and CDR2 (germline): LNHDA, SQIVND (reference sequence).